This T cell receptor (beta chain) was sequenced in a study of OX40 agonist ivuxolimab in advanced cancers. Assay used: immunoSEQ multiplex PCR; TCRdb lists only in-frame clones, some missing. Of under 90,000 clones listed, roughly nine tenths are singletons. Germline V gives CDR1 SGHNT, CDR2 YYREEE (reference sequence). The CDR3 extends over 14 amino acids. V was trimmed by 0 bases and J by 2 bases, leaving 8 bases between them. The gene calls are TRBV5-4 and TRBJ1-2; D call uncertain. This receptor was identified in an adult with an advanced solid tumor such as melanoma, head and neck, liver or kidney cancer. The source material was CD4+ or CD8+ T cells sorted from blood, sampled in a trial of the OX40 agonist ivuxolimab. The CDR3, as DNA: TGTGCCAGCAGCTTGGGGGTGTCGAACTATGGCTACACCTTC. Translation: CASSLGVSNYGYTF.